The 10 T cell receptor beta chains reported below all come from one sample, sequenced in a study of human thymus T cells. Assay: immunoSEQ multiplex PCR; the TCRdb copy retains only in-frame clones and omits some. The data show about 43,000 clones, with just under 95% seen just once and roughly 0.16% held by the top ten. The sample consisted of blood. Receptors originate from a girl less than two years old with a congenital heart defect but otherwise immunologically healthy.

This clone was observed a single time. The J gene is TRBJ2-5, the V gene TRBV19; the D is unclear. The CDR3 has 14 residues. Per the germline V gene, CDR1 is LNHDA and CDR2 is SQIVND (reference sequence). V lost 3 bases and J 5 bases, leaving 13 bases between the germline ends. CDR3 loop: CASSISGPGETQYF. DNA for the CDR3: TGTGCCAGTAGTATCTCCGGGCCAGGCGAGACCCAGTACTTC.

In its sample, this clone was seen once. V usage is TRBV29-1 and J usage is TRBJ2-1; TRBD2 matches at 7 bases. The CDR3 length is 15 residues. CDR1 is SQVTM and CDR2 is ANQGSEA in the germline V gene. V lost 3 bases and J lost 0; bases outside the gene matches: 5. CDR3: CSVDLAENSYNEQFF. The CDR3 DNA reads TGCAGCGTTGACCTAGCGGAGAACTCCTACAATGAGCAGTTCTTC.

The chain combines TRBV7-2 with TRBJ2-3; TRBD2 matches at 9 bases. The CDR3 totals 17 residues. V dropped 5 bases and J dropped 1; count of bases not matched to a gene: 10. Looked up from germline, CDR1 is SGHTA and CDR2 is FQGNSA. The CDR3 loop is CASSPGSGRIGTDTQYF. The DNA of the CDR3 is TGTGCCAGCAGCCCCGGTAGCGGGAGAATAGGCACAGATACGCAGTATTTT.

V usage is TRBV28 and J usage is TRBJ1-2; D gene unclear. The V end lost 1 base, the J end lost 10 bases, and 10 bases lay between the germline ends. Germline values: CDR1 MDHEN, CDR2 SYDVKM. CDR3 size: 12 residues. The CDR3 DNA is TGTGCCAGCAGTTTATTAACGGATGTCTACACCTTC. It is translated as CASSLLTDVYTF.

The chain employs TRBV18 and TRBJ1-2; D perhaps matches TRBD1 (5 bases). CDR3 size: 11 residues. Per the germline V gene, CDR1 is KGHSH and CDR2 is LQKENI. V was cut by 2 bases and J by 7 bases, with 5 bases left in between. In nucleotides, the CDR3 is TGTGCCAGCTCACCAGGGGGTGGCTACACCTTC. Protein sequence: CASSPGGGYTF.

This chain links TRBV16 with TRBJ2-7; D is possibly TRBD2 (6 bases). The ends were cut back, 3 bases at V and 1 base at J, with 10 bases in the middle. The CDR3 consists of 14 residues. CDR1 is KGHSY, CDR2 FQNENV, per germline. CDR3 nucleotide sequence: TGTGCCAGCAGCCAGGGGACTGATTCCTACGAGCAGTACTTC. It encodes CASSQGTDSYEQYF.

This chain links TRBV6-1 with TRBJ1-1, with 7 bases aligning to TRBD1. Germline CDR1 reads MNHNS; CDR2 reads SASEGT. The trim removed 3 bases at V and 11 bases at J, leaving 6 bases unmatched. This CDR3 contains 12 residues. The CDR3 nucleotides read TGTGCCAGCAGTGATGCGACAGGGAAGGCTTTCTTT. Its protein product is CASSDATGKAFF.

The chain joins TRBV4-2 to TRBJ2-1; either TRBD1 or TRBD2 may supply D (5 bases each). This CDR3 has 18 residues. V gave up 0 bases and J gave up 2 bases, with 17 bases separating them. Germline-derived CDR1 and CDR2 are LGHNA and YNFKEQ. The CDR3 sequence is CASSQDNVREGPYNEQFF. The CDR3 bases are TGTGCCAGCAGCCAAGATAATGTGAGAGAGGGGCCCTACAATGAGCAGTTCTTC.

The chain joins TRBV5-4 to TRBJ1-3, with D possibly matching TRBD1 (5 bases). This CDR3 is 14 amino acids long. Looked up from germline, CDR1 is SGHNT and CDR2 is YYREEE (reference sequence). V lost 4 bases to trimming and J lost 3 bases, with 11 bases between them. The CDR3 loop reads CASSLGLNGNTIYF. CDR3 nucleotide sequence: TGTGCCAGCAGCCTGGGACTTAATGGAAACACCATATATTTT.

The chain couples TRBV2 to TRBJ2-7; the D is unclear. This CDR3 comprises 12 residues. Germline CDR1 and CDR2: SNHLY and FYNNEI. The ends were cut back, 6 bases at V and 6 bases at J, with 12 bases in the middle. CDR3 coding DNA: TGTGCCAGCAGATGGCTTTCGAGCGAGCAGTACTTC. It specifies CASRWLSSEQYF.